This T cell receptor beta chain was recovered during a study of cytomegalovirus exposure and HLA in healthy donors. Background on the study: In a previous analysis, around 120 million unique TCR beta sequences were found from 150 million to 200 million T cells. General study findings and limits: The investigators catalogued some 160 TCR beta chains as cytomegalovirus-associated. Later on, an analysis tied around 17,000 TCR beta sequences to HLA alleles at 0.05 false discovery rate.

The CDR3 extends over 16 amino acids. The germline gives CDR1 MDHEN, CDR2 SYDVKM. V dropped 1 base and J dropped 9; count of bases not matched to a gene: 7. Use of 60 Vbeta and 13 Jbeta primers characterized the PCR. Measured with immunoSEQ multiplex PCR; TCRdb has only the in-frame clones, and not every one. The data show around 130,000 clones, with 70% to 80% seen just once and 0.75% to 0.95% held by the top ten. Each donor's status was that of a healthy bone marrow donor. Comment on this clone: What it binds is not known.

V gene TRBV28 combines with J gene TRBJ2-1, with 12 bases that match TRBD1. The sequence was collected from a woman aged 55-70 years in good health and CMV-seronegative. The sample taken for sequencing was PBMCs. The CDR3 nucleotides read TGTGCCAGCAGTTTATCGGGACAGGGGGCATTGGGTGAGCAGTTCTTC. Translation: CASSLSGQGALGEQFF.